The present T cell receptor beta chain was sequenced within a study of blood T cell repertoires in COVID-19. Cohort placement rested on clinical history that participants reported themselves. Method: immunoSEQ multiplex PCR; TCRdb's copy keeps in-frame clones and lacks some. This table has about 220,000 clones, 82% appearing once. Trimming removed 4 bases at V and 1 base at J, with 14 bases between. The CDR3 loop spans 16 amino acids. CDR1 is LGHDT and CDR2 is YNNKEL in the germline V gene (reference sequence). Input material: PBMCs or T cells enriched from blood (not recorded which). This chain joins TRBV3-1 (or the pseudogene TRBV3-2) and TRBJ1-3, with a weak D call TRBD1 (6 bases). The clonotype originates from a woman in her sixties who had recovered from COVID-19. CDR3 nucleotide sequence: TGTGCCAGCAGCCCGAGGCGGACAGTTTCTGGAAACACCATATATTTT. It is translated as CASSPRRTVSGNTIYF.